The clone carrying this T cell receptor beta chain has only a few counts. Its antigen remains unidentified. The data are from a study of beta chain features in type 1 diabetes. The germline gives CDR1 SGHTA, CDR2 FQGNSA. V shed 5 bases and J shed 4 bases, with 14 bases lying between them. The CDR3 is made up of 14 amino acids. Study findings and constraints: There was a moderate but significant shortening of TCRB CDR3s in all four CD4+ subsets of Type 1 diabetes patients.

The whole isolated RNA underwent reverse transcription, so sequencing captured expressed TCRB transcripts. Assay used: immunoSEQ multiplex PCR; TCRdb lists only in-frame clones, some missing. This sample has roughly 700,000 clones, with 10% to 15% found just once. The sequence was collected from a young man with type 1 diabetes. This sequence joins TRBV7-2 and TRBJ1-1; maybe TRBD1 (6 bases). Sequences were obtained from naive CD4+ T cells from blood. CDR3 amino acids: CASSIQGIGTEAFF. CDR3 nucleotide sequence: TGTGCCAGCAGCATTCAGGGGATAGGCACTGAAGCTTTCTTT.